This T cell receptor beta chain was sequenced in a study of siplizumab effects on memory and regulatory T cells (dated by TCRdb to between 2018 and 2021). About the study as a whole: The study examined how the anti-CD2 antibody siplizumab affects alloreactive T-cell subsets in allogeneic mixed lymphocyte reactions built from human PBMCs.

This clone came up once. The antigen it recognizes is unknown. One base away there is no much larger clone; base qualities are not given. The paper's findings and limits, for the study overall: No functional confirmation was obtained for the suppressive function of proliferating Tregs from siplizumab cultures. Compared with memory T cells, unstimulated naive T cells appeared more diverse, and naive cells seemed to make a substantial contribution to the alloresponse. Among mappable alloreactive CD4+ clones, an average Treg-derived fraction of over 60% was observed with siplizumab, compared with 25% to 30% in control reactions. Siplizumab significantly lowered the cumulative frequency of alloreactive sequences that could be traced to unstimulated CD4+ memory T cells. Because sequences below about 10^-5 frequency were poorly captured, only a minor fraction of alloreactive clones could be mapped to unstimulated subsets. Roughly 75-95% of proliferating CD4+ or CD8+ clones could not be assigned a naive or memory phenotype.

Libraries were made using the immunoSEQ multiplex PCR assay. Some 9.9 x 10^4 TCR templates per sample were assayed by the deep sequencing platform. Genomic DNA extracted from sorted T cells was used for TCRbeta CDR3 sequencing. In the original analysis: The R programming language was used for clonal analysis of TCRbeta CDR3 data. Unstimulated samples were compared with post-reaction CFSE-low samples to define alloreactive CD4+ and CD8+ clones. By matching sequences to the repertoires of sorted unstimulated Treg and non-Treg cells, each alloreactive CD4+ clone was assigned a regulatory or non-regulatory origin. TCRdb mirrors the immuneACCESS table, restricted to in-frame sequences. Some clones are absent from its copies; in checked studies, under half trace to an unresolved V gene, and the reason for the others is unknown. That table gives V, J and clone size, and the DNA gave D and trimming. A total of around 86,000 clones appear in this sample, approximately 95% of them only once. The ten largest clones capture approximately 0.31% of the sample.

V is shortened by 5 bases, J by 3 bases, and the region joining them spans 10 bases. The CDR3, from cysteine to phenylalanine, totals 14 residues. Only the CDR3 DNA is retained, 42 bases long and in frame from the first base. CDR1 and CDR2 are drawn from the germline V gene (reference sequence): LNHDA, SQIVND. Sorted unstimulated T cells and proliferating T cells recovered from mixed lymphocyte reactions underwent TCRbeta CDR3 sequencing. Fresh whole blood from fewer than 12 HLA-typed healthy donors was used to isolate PBMCs. To map where alloreactive clones came from, CD4+ non-regulatory T cells in the unstimulated state were FACS-sorted.

Input material: non-Treg CD4+ T cells sorted from blood. What the cell subset or site label conveys for this sample: FACS-sorted unstimulated CD4+ non-regulatory T cells. The TCR comes from a human donor in good health. Recombination joined TRBV19 with TRBJ2-2; no D segment can be confidently identified. The DNA sequence follows: TGTGCCAGTAGTTCCTCTACCTACACCGGGGAGCTGTTTTTT. This encodes CASSSSTYTGELFF.